The sequence of this TCR beta chain was determined in a study of neurological immune-mediated disorders. Study-wide points: The absence of any CDR3 amino acid sequence shared by expanded clones across subjects suggests that repertoires were private in all groups. HTLV-1-associated myelopathy led in TCR clonal expansion, while multiple sclerosis ranked lowest, below healthy controls.

At least ten counts were recorded for this clonotype. As yet, its antigen is unknown. The germline V gene has CDR1 MNHEY and CDR2 SVGEGT. Trimming at V came to 5 bases and at J to 10 bases, leaving 9 bases not matched to a gene. This CDR3 is 13 amino acids long. Synthesis of cDNA was accomplished via 5'RACE employing 10-nucleotide random UMIs. TCRdb re-derived calls from the 5' RACE reads in MiXCR, one entry per CDR3 protein. The table records about 120,000 distinct CDR3 sequences, roughly 3.4% of them present only once. The receptor's source is a woman aged 25 to 45 with multiple sclerosis. V usage is TRBV6-2 or TRBV6-3 and J usage is TRBJ1-1; TRBD1 agrees at 8 bases. Sequenced input: PBMCs. The CDR3 DNA sequence: TGTGCCAGCAGTAAGGACAGGGAGTACGGAGCTTTCTTT. Its translation is CASSKDREYGAFF.